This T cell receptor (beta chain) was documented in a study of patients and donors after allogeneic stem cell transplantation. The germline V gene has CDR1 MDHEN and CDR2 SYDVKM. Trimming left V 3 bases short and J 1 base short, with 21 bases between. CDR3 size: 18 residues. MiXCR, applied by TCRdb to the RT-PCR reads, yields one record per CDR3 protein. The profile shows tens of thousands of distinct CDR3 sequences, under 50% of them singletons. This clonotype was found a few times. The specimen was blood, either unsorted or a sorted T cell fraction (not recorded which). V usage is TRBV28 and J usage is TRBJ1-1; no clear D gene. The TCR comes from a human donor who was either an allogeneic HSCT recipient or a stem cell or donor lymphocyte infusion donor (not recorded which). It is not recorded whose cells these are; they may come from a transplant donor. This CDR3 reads CASSFIIGPTSPNTEAFF. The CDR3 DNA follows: TGTGCCAGCAGTTTCATAATAGGTCCTACTAGTCCGAACACTGAAGCTTTCTTT.